The 12 T cell receptor beta chains below all came from one sample that was sequenced in a study of shared clonotypes between healthy human individuals. Using immunoSEQ multiplex PCR, the repertoire was profiled, and TCRdb retains in-frame clones only, with some absent. The profile covers some 2.1 million clones, with about 95% appearing a single time and 0.1% to 0.15% taken by the ten largest. The sequencing input was naive CD4+ T cells sorted from blood. The subset is: CD45RA+ positively selected. The receptors shown here come from a man aged 18 to 29 in good health.

The count of this clone is one. The rearrangement joins TRBV7-9 to TRBJ2-3, with TRBD2 matching 9 bases. This CDR3 spans 16 amino acids. The germline CDR1 and CDR2 sequences are SEHNR and FQNEAQ (reference sequence). The V gene end was trimmed by 2 bases and the J gene end by 2 bases; junction bases not matched to a gene: 5. This CDR3 reads CASSLPGLADTDTQYF. Here the CDR3 DNA reads TGTGCCAGCAGCTTACCGGGACTAGCAGACACAGATACGCAGTATTTT.

The chain is built from TRBV9 and TRBJ2-3, with 9 bases fitting TRBD2. The CDR3 sequence is 18 residues long. J was trimmed by 6 bases and V by 4 bases; bases with no gene match: 18. From germline, CDR1 is SGDLS and CDR2 YYNGEE. The CDR3, as DNA: TGTGCCAGCAGCCCCCGTGGTAGCGGGGGTAATTATGTGGATACGCAGTATTTT. Its protein is CASSPRGSGGNYVDTQYF.

V usage is TRBV19 and J usage is TRBJ1-5; D not resolved. The V end lost 1 base, the J end lost 4 bases, and 5 bases lay between the germline ends. The CDR3 extends over 13 amino acids. Looked up from germline, CDR1 is LNHDA and CDR2 is SQIVND (reference sequence). In DNA form, the CDR3 reads TGTGCCAGTAGTATAGTTGATAATCAGCCCCAGCATTTT. It yields the protein CASSIVDNQPQHF.

The V gene is TRBV6-1, the J gene TRBJ1-1; weak D call: TRBD1 (5 bases). The CDR3 contains 16 residues. V was cut by 4 bases and J by 0 bases, with 15 bases left in between. Germline assignment: CDR1 MNHNS and CDR2 SASEGT. CDR3 sequence reads: CASSVQAPGMNTEAFF. The DNA of the CDR3 is TGTGCCAGCAGTGTACAGGCCCCCGGCATGAACACTGAAGCTTTCTTT.

The chain employs TRBV5-1 and TRBJ2-2; maybe TRBD2 (5 bases). Germline CDR1 reads SGHRS; CDR2 reads YFSETQ. With 2 bases removed from V and 5 bases from J, the gap between germline ends came to 7 bases. This CDR3 has 13 amino acids. In nucleotides, the CDR3 is TGCGCCAGCAGCTTTCGGGAAACCGGGGAGCTGTTTTTT. This sequence encodes CASSFRETGELFF.

This rearrangement joins TRBV11-2 to TRBJ1-6, with D tentatively TRBD1 (6 bases). Germline V gene data show CDR1 as SGHAT and CDR2 as FQNNGV. The CDR3 is made up of 18 amino acids. V was cut by 2 bases and J by 0 bases, with 14 bases left in between. The CDR3 nucleotides read TGTGCCAGCAGCTTACTGCGGGGGCCTTTCTCCTATAATTCACCCCTCCACTTT. This codes for CASSLLRGPFSYNSPLHF.

This sequence joins TRBV11-2 and TRBJ1-3; 9 nucleotides line up with TRBD1. The germline CDR1 and CDR2 sequences are SGHAT and FQNNGV. The CDR3 spans 16 residues. Losses at the gene ends were 1 base for V and 4 bases for J; bases not matched to a gene: 5. Here the CDR3 reads CASSLVRQGVGNTIYF. DNA of the CDR3: TGTGCCAGCAGCTTAGTTCGACAGGGGGTCGGAAACACCATATATTTT.

The DNA for the CDR3 is TGTGCCTGGAGTTTGCTGGGCGAAACGGGGCAGTACTTC. It yields the protein CAWSLLGETGQYF. The chain has TRBV30 and TRBJ2-7; D is unresolved. Germline values: CDR1 GTSNPN, CDR2 SVGIG (reference sequence). V gave up 2 bases and J gave up 9 bases, with 17 bases separating them. This CDR3 spans 13 amino acids.

Here the CDR3 reads CATGGRRDTGELFF. The CDR3, as DNA: TGTGCCACCGGGGGGAGGAGGGACACCGGGGAGCTGTTTTTT. The chain uses TRBV10-3 and TRBJ2-2; 7 bases agree with TRBD2. CDR3 size: 14 residues. Germline CDR1 ENHRY, CDR2 SYGVKD. With V trimmed by 10 bases and J by 3 bases, 8 bases remained unmatched.

The genes are TRBV6-5 and TRBJ1-5; TRBD1 matches at 9 bases. After removal of 5 bases from V and 8 bases from J, the junction contained 7 bases not matched to a gene. Germline CDR1 reads MNHEY; CDR2 reads SVGAGI. The length of the CDR3 is 14 residues. The CDR3 DNA sequence: TGTGCCAGCAGTACCTACAGGGGGCTGGAGCCCCAGCATTTT. It codes for CASSTYRGLEPQHF.

The V call is TRBV7-9, the J call TRBJ2-5, with 9 bases aligning to TRBD1. Trimming cost V 5 bases and J 3 bases; bases outside gene matches: 4. Germline-derived CDR1 and CDR2 are SEHNR and FQNEAQ (reference sequence). This CDR3 is built from 14 residues. CDR3 residues: CASSPRDREETQYF. In DNA form, the CDR3 reads TGTGCCAGCAGCCCAAGGGACAGGGAAGAGACCCAGTACTTC.

V usage is TRBV11-3 and J usage is TRBJ2-2; 7 bases fit TRBD2. This CDR3 contains 15 residues. From germline, CDR1 is SGHNT and CDR2 YENEEA. With V trimmed by 2 bases and J by 6 bases, 6 bases remained unmatched. The CDR3 bases are TGTGCCAGCAGCTTAAGCGGGGCAGGCGCCGGGGAGCTGTTTTTT. It codes for CASSLSGAGAGELFF.